A single count supports the clone carrying this T cell receptor (beta chain). The antigen is undetermined. The sample originates from a study of a mutant IDH1 vaccine in newly diagnosed glioma. About the study: Following radiotherapy alone, or alongside temozolomide cycles, vaccination was started after an interval of 4-6 weeks. Patients' prior therapy spanned radiotherapy, temozolomide, or both; most underwent both.

TCRdb's copy holds only in-frame clones and misses some; the assay was immunoSEQ multiplex PCR. Among fewer than 45,000 clones, less than 95% were seen once, and the ten largest hold 3.5% to 4%. Overall study findings and caveats: Induction of immune responses by the vaccine occurred in about 93% of patients. Whatever changes occurred in top peripheral T cell clonotypes seemed unrelated to pseudoprogression.

CDR3 length: 12 amino acids. Germline V gene sequence: CDR1 GTSNPN, CDR2 SVGIG (reference sequence). Trimming took off 4 bases at V and 6 bases at J, with 10 bases between the two ends. Time point noted: week 23, last vaccination. The study gave 300 ug of mutant IDH1 20-mer peptide per vaccine dose, with topical imiquimod. Sample: PBMCs, taken from a glioma patient whose treatment included an IDH1 peptide vaccine. The receptor's source is a man aged 50 or older with glioma. V and J are TRBV30 and TRBJ1-3, with no clear D. Here the CDR3 DNA reads TGTGCCTGGAATCCGGGGTTAAACACCATATATTTT. Encoded protein: CAWNPGLNTIYF.